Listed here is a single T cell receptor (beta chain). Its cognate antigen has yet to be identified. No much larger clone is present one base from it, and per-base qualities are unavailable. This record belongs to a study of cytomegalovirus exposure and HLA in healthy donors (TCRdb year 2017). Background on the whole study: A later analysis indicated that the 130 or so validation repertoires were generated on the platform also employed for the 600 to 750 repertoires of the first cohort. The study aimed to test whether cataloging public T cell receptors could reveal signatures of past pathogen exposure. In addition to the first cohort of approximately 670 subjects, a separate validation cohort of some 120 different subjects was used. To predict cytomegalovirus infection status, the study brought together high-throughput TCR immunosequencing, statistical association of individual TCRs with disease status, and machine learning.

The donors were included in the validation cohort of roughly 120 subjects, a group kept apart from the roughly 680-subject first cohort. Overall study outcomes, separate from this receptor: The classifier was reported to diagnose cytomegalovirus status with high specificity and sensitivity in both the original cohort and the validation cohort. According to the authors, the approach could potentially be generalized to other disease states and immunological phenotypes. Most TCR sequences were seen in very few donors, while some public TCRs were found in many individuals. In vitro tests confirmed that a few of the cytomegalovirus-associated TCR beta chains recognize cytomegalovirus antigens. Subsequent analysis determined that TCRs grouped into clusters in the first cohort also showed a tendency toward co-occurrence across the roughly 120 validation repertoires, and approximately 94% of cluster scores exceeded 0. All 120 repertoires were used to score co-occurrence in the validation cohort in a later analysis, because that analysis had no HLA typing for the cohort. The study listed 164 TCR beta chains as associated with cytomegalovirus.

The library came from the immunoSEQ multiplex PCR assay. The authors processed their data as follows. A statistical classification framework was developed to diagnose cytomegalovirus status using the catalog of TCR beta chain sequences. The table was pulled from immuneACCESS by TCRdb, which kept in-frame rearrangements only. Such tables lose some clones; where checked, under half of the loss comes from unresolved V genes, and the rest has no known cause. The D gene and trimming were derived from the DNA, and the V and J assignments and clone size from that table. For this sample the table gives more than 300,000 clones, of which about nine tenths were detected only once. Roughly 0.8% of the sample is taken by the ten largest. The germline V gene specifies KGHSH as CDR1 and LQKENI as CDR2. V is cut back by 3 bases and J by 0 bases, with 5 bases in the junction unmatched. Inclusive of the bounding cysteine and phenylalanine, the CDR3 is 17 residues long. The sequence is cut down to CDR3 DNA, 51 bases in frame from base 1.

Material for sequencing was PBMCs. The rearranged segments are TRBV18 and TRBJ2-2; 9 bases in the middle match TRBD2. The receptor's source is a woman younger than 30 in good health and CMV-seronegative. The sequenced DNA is TGTGCCAGCTCACCCCGGGCGGGAGGGCCGAACACCGGGGAGCTGTTTTTT. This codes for CASSPRAGGPNTGELFF.